This T cell receptor (beta chain) was sequenced during a study of cytomegalovirus exposure and HLA in healthy donors. About the research overall: The same platform was used for the roughly 110 validation repertoires as for the approximately 720 first-cohort repertoires, as reported in a later analysis. General study findings and limits: In vitro checks showed that a few CMV-associated chains really do target CMV antigens. While the bulk of TCR sequences proved rare, some public TCRs turned up in many donors.

About this clone itself: As yet, its antigen is unknown.

Assay used: immunoSEQ multiplex PCR; TCRdb lists only in-frame clones, some missing. This sample yields around 66,000 clones, of which nearly 98% are seen a single time; around 1.6% belongs to the top ten. The germline V gene has CDR1 SGHRS and CDR2 YFSETQ. This CDR3 comprises 18 residues. The V segment lost 0 bases and the J segment 0 bases; nucleotides outside the gene matches: 7. The sequence was collected from a woman aged 18-29 years in good health and CMV-seropositive. This chain links TRBV5-1 with TRBJ1-1; 11 bases fit TRBD1. Sequencing input: PBMCs. CDR3 sequence: CASSLEGQGGIMNTEAFF. CDR3 in DNA: TGCGCCAGCAGCTTGGAGGGACAGGGGGGAATCATGAACACTGAAGCTTTCTTT.